This TCR beta chain came from a study of blood T cell repertoires in COVID-19. The CDR3 covers 16 residues. The V end was cut by 1 base, the J end by 10 bases, with 17 bases between. In germline, CDR1 is LGHDT, CDR2 YNNKEL (reference sequence). This clone was seen a few times. Sequencing used immunoSEQ multiplex PCR; TCRdb keeps in-frame clones, though not all of them. Of 200,000 to 300,000 clones detected, almost 85% appear once; the ten largest clones hold about 8.2%. The source of this sequence is a woman aged 45-59 years with acute COVID-19. Sequencing was done on a sample of PBMCs or T cells enriched from blood (not recorded which). This rearrangement joins TRBV3-1 (or the pseudogene TRBV3-2) to TRBJ1-6; TRBD1 might be the D (5 bases). The DNA for the CDR3 is TGTGCCAGCAGCCAAGGAAGAGAAGGGGATGGGTCACCCCTCCACTTT. This translates into CASSQGREGDGSPLHF.